This record covers a single T cell receptor (beta chain). The V end lost 3 bases, the J end lost 5 bases, and 13 bases lay between the germline ends. This CDR3 comprises 14 residues. Germline-derived CDR1 and CDR2 are LGHDT and YNNKEL (reference sequence). Generated by immunoSEQ multiplex PCR, the TCRdb table keeps only in-frame clones and is missing some. The sample has 150,000 or so clones, about nine tenths seen once. These data originate in a study of blood T cell repertoires in COVID-19. In the 2 weeks before study entry, exposed participants met a COVID-19 case, which was PCR-confirmed or clinician-diagnosed.

The TCR originated in a woman in her thirties or forties who had been exposed to COVID-19. The genes are TRBV3-1 (or the pseudogene TRBV3-2) and TRBJ1-1, with a tentative D call TRBD1 (5 bases). What was sequenced was PBMCs or T cells enriched from blood (not recorded which). The CDR3 bases are TGTGCCAGCAGCCAGATGGGGGGGGAGACTGAAGCTTTCTTT. This gives the protein CASSQMGGETEAFF.